This TCR beta chain was found in a study of blood T cell repertoires in COVID-19. TCRdb's copy holds only in-frame clones and misses some; the assay was immunoSEQ multiplex PCR. The sample carries roughly 120,000 clones, around 78% recorded once. The CDR3 is made up of 19 amino acids. Germline CDR1 reads LNHNV; CDR2 reads YYDKDF (reference sequence). Trimming stripped 1 base from V and 0 bases from J, with 16 bases between. The receptor's source is a man under 40 with acute or convalescent COVID-19. Sequencing was carried out using peripheral blood. The rearrangement links TRBV15 to TRBJ2-6, with D perhaps TRBD1 (6 bases). In nucleotides, the CDR3 is TGTGCCACCAGCAGAGGCCGGGACACCGGGCGCTCTGGGGCCAACGTCCTGACTTTC. Encoded protein: CATSRGRDTGRSGANVLTF.